Presented here are 27 T cell receptor beta chains from one specimen sequenced in a study of blood T cell repertoires in COVID-19. The data were produced by immunoSEQ multiplex PCR, yet TCRdb's version contains in-frame clones alone and is incomplete. The table records under 250,000 clones, 65% to 90% of them present only once. The source material was PBMCs or T cells enriched from blood (not recorded which). The receptor set was obtained from a woman aged 50 to 60 with acute COVID-19.

Many counts were recorded for this clone. The germline gene is not matched at one end of the junction; a read error may be the cause. The same CDR3 is also encoded by other DNA sequences in this sample. This chain links TRBV9 with TRBJ2-2, with TRBD2 matching over 9 bases. The germline V gene has CDR1 SGDLS and CDR2 YYNGEE. CDR3 length equals 17 residues. CDR3 bases: TGTGCCCGCAGCGTCGCGGCGGGGGGGCCTAGTTCCGGGGAGCTGTTTTTT. Residues: CARSVAAGGPSSGELFF.

The chain has TRBV6-5 and TRBJ2-7, with D tentatively TRBD1 (5 bases). The CDR3 is 14 amino acids. V dropped 3 bases and J dropped 5 bases, with 14 bases sitting between them. CDR1 and CDR2 (germline): MNHEY, SVGAGI. This chain's CDR3 is CASSYAGRWDEQYF. CDR3 bases: TGTGCCAGCAGTTATGCAGGGCGGTGGGACGAGCAGTACTTC.

This clone was counted between two and nine times. This chain uses TRBV30 with TRBJ1-6, with TRBD1 as a possible D gene (5 bases). The ends were cut back, 5 bases at V and 6 bases at J, with 14 bases in the middle. There are 14 residues in the CDR3. Germline CDR1 GTSNPN, CDR2 SVGIG (reference sequence). This CDR3 is CAWGPGLVNSPLHF. CDR3 nucleotide sequence: TGTGCCTGGGGGCCGGGACTCGTTAATTCACCCCTCCACTTT. Looking up the rest from reference TRBV30 and TRBJ1-6 gives the full variable domain: SQTIHQWPATLVQPVGSPLSLECTVEGTSNPNLYWYRQAAGRGLQLLFYSVGIGQISSEVPQNLSASRPQDRQFILSSKKLLLSDSGFYLCAWGPGLVNSPLHFGNGTRLTVT.

This chain links TRBV6-5 with TRBJ1-2; TRBD1 might be the D (6 bases). This CDR3 has 16 residues. The V end was cut by 3 bases, the J end by 2 bases, with 16 bases between. Germline values: CDR1 MNHEY, CDR2 SVGAGI. The CDR3 sequence is CASSYRPQGLNYGYTF. CDR3 sequence (DNA): TGTGCCAGCAGTTATAGGCCACAGGGCTTGAACTATGGCTACACCTTC.

The chain couples TRBV7-2 to TRBJ2-5; TRBD2 matches at 14 bases. Germline assignment: CDR1 SGHTA and CDR2 FQGNSA. Trimming took 5 bases from V and 1 from J; bases not matched to a gene: 6. CDR3 length equals 17 residues. The CDR3 DNA reads TGTGCCAGCAGCCAGGTGGGACTAGCGGGGGCCCAAGAGACCCAGTACTTC. Translated: CASSQVGLAGAQETQYF.

This CDR3 reads CASSSWTAPYGYTF. In nucleotides, the CDR3 is TGTGCCAGCAGCTCTTGGACAGCCCCCTATGGCTACACCTTC. J is TRBJ1-2 and V is TRBV7-2, with D perhaps TRBD1 (6 bases). V was cut by 4 bases and J by 4 bases, with 13 bases left in between. CDR3 length: 14 amino acids. Germline assignment: CDR1 SGHTA and CDR2 FQGNSA. Together with reference TRBV7-2 and TRBJ1-2, the CDR3 gives the full variable domain: GAGVSQSPSNKVTEKGKDVELRCDPISGHTALYWYRQSLGQGLEFLIYFQGNSAPDKSGLPSDRFSAERTGGSVSTLTIQRTQQEDSAVYLCASSSWTAPYGYTFGSGTRLTVV.

J is TRBJ1-6 and V is TRBV7-4, with D perhaps matching TRBD1 (5 bases). Trimming took 3 bases from V and 9 from J, leaving 18 bases between them. Germline V gene sequence: CDR1 SGHVT, CDR2 SQSDAQ. The CDR3 totals 16 residues. The CDR3 region has the DNA TGTGCCAGCAGCTTGAGGAGCGACAGACATATTTCACCCCTCCACTTT. Protein sequence: CASSLRSDRHISPLHF. Drawing the rest from reference TRBV7-4 and TRBJ1-6, the complete variable domain is GAGVSQSPRYKVAKRGRDVALRCDSISGHVTLYWYRQTLGQGSEVLTYSQSDAQRDKSGRPSGRFSAERPERSVSTLKIQRTEQGDSAVYLCASSLRSDRHISPLHFGNGTRLTVT.

The rearrangement links TRBV6-4 to TRBJ1-2; TRBD1 might be the D (6 bases). This CDR3 comprises 16 residues. Trimming took 6 bases from V and 5 from J, leaving 22 bases between them. Germline loops: CDR1 MRHNA, CDR2 SNTAGT. The CDR3, as DNA: TGTGCCAGCAGGGTACCTGACAGGCGGAATAGTTATGGCTACACCTTC. Encoded protein: CASRVPDRRNSYGYTF.

The V and J genes are TRBV30 and TRBJ2-7, with 9 bases matching TRBD1. The CDR3 spans 16 residues. With 1 base clipped from V and 1 base from J, the junction kept 8 bases outside the gene matches. Germline values: CDR1 GTSNPN, CDR2 SVGIG (reference sequence). CDR3 DNA: TGTGCCTGGAGTGGCTCCCGGGACAGGGTATCCTACGAGCAGTACTTC. It yields the protein CAWSGSRDRVSYEQYF.

The rearrangement uses TRBV12-5 and TRBJ1-5, with 8 bases aligning to TRBD1. This CDR3 is built from 15 residues. Germline assignment: CDR1 LGHNT and CDR2 FRNRAP. V lost 2 bases, J lost 5 bases, and 5 bases stayed unmatched. The CDR3 is CASGLRKTGDQPQHF. The DNA of the CDR3 is TGTGCTAGTGGTTTGAGAAAGACAGGGGATCAGCCCCAGCATTTT. Complete variable domain (other parts from reference TRBV12-5 and TRBJ1-5): DARVTQTPRHKVTEMGQEVTMRCQPILGHNTVFWYRQTMMQGLELLAYFRNRAPLDDSGMPKDRFSAEMPDATLATLKIQPSEPRDSAVYFCASGLRKTGDQPQHFGDGTRLSIL.

The gene calls are TRBV25-1 and TRBJ1-4; 8 bases are shared with TRBD1. Germline V gene data show CDR1 as MGHDK and CDR2 as SYGVNS. Trimming took 8 bases from V and 2 from J; bases not matched to a gene: 7. CDR3 length: 15 residues. The CDR3 is CASARGLSTNEKLFF. CDR3 sequence (DNA): TGTGCCAGCGCCAGGGGGCTCTCGACTAATGAAAAACTGTTTTTT.

This clone appeared a single time. The V and J genes are TRBV6-5 and TRBJ2-3; tentative D call: TRBD2 (5 bases). The CDR3 runs 16 residues. Per the germline V gene, CDR1 is MNHEY and CDR2 is SVGAGI. Trimming removed 4 bases from V and 0 bases from J, with 14 bases in between. CDR3 nucleotides: TGTGCCAGCAGTTCCTCCCCTGGAGGCAGCACAGATACGCAGTATTTT. Its protein is CASSSSPGGSTDTQYF.

This chain connects TRBV7-8 to TRBJ1-4; D perhaps matches TRBD1 (6 bases). From germline, CDR1 is SGHVS and CDR2 FQNEAQ. CDR3 length equals 15 residues. The V and J ends lost 5 bases and 7 bases respectively, with 17 bases between them. CDR3: CASSPEQGRGEKLFF. The CDR3 nucleotides read TGTGCCAGCAGCCCCGAACAGGGCCGAGGTGAAAAACTGTTTTTT.

The rearrangement uses TRBV18 and TRBJ2-3; TRBD2 is a possible D gene (6 bases). Germline V gene sequence: CDR1 KGHSH, CDR2 LQKENI. CDR3 length: 16 residues. V was pared by 4 bases and J by 2 bases, with 16 bases between. The CDR3 DNA is TGTGCCAGCTCACTAGCCAGCGGGCTACTCACAGATACGCAGTATTTT. Its protein product is CASSLASGLLTDTQYF.

The rearrangement joins TRBV2 to TRBJ2-5, with TRBD1 matching 8 bases. The germline V gene encodes CDR1 SNHLY and CDR2 FYNNEI. This CDR3 is 16 amino acids long. After removal of 1 base from V and 5 bases from J, the junction contained 9 bases not matched to a gene. Here the CDR3 reads CASSEDAGTGGETQYF. The DNA for the CDR3 is TGTGCCAGCAGTGAAGATGCCGGGACAGGTGGGGAGACCCAGTACTTC.

This chain connects TRBV6-5 to TRBJ1-1; 10 bases line up with TRBD1. With V trimmed by 6 bases and J by 11 bases, 15 bases remained unmatched. Germline V gene sequence: CDR1 MNHEY, CDR2 SVGAGI. This CDR3 spans 15 amino acids. CDR3 in amino acids: CASRADRGTGVWAFF. In DNA, the CDR3 is TGTGCCAGCAGAGCCGATCGAGGGACAGGGGTCTGGGCTTTCTTT.

The genes are TRBV5-1 and TRBJ1-1; D ambiguous. Between the trimmed V and J ends, which lost 0 bases and 3 bases, there was a span of 12 bases. The CDR3 is made up of 15 amino acids. CDR1 and CDR2 (germline): SGHRS, YFSETQ. The CDR3 nucleotides are TGCGCCAGCAGCTTGGTTCTCGGGAGCGACACTGAAGCTTTCTTT. It translates to CASSLVLGSDTEAFF.

This sequence joins TRBV7-9 and TRBJ1-1, with D possibly matching TRBD1 (5 bases). The CDR3 extends over 15 amino acids. Per the germline V gene, CDR1 is SEHNR and CDR2 is FQNEAQ (reference sequence). The V and J ends lost 4 bases and 3 bases respectively, with 15 bases between them. The CDR3 DNA reads as TGTGCCAGCAGCTCCATTGGGCAGGGCCACACTGAAGCTTTCTTT. Translated: CASSSIGQGHTEAFF.

A single count supports this clone. The chain uses TRBV30 and TRBJ1-5, with TRBD1 matching over 7 bases. V gave up 1 base and J gave up 1 base; unmatched junction bases: 7. The germline gives CDR1 GTSNPN, CDR2 SVGIG (reference sequence). This CDR3 comprises 16 residues. The CDR3 nucleotides are TGTGCCTGGAGTGCCATACACAGGGGAAGCAATCAGCCCCAGCATTTT. Encoded protein: CAWSAIHRGSNQPQHF.

The chain has TRBV5-6 and TRBJ1-1; D call uncertain. CDR1 and CDR2 from the germline V gene are SGHDT and YYEEEE. The CDR3 sequence is 14 residues long. Trimming removed 0 bases at V and 3 bases at J, with 9 bases between. This chain's CDR3 is CASSLAWRHTEAFF. The CDR3 nucleotides read TGTGCCAGCAGCTTGGCCTGGCGGCACACTGAAGCTTTCTTT.

The chain links TRBV5-1 to TRBJ1-3; TRBD1 is a possible D gene (5 bases). The CDR3 totals 14 residues. In germline, CDR1 is SGHRS, CDR2 YFSETQ. The V end was cut by 4 bases, the J end by 7 bases, with 15 bases between. This CDR3 is CASSQEGATNTIYF. The DNA for the CDR3 is TGCGCCAGCAGCCAGGAAGGGGCGACTAACACCATATATTTT.

This sequence joins TRBV15 and TRBJ2-2; D not certain. Germline loops: CDR1 LNHNV, CDR2 YYDKDF (reference sequence). V was shortened by 0 bases and J by 11 bases, with 10 bases between the two germline ends. The CDR3 totals 13 residues. The CDR3 DNA reads as TGTGCCACCAGCAGAGATCCGAACACAGAGCTGTTTTTT. Its translation is CATSRDPNTELFF.

V and J are TRBV28 and TRBJ1-2, with a possible D match to TRBD1 (6 bases). Trimming left V 6 bases short and J 2 bases short, with 10 bases between. This CDR3 has 13 amino acids. Germline assignment: CDR1 MDHEN and CDR2 SYDVKM. In DNA form, the CDR3 reads TGTGCCAGCAGAACTACAGGGAACTATGGCTACACCTTC. Translated: CASRTTGNYGYTF.

The chain uses TRBV6-2 or TRBV6-3 and TRBJ2-7, with 10 bases fitting TRBD1. The ends lost 5 bases at V and 4 bases at J; junction bases unmatched: 5. Germline lookup yields CDR1 MNHEY and CDR2 SVGEGT. The CDR3 runs 14 residues. The chain's CDR3 is CASSPPGQGYEQYF. CDR3 sequence (DNA): TGTGCCAGCAGTCCCCCGGGACAGGGGTACGAGCAGTACTTC.

The chain employs TRBV6-6 and TRBJ1-2, with a weak D call TRBD1 (5 bases). V lost 6 bases, J lost 7 bases, and 18 bases lay in between. The CDR3 runs 14 residues. CDR1 is MNHNY and CDR2 is SVGAGI in the germline V gene (reference sequence). The DNA of the CDR3 is TGTGCCAGCAGACACGGGGCCAGGGAGGCTGGCTACACCTTC. Translation: CASRHGAREAGYTF.

J is TRBJ1-1 and V is TRBV5-6; no clear D gene. The CDR3 runs 13 residues. Germline V gene data show CDR1 as SGHDT and CDR2 as YYEEEE. V was cut by 4 bases and J by 8 bases, with 15 bases left in between. The CDR3 bases are TGTGCCAGCAGCGAAGGACTGCCCGGGGAAGCTTTCTTT. This codes for CASSEGLPGEAFF.

The gene calls are TRBV5-8 and TRBJ1-2, with 7 bases lining up with TRBD1. This CDR3 has 13 residues. CDR1 is SGHTS and CDR2 is YDEGEE in the germline V gene. Trimming took 2 bases from V and 4 from J; bases not matched to a gene: 2. The CDR3 sequence is CASSLTGVYGYTF. The CDR3 DNA reads TGTGCCAGCAGCTTAACAGGGGTCTATGGCTACACCTTC.